The 21 T cell receptor beta chains below come from one sample, sequenced in a study of T cell changes during pregnancy in multiple sclerosis (dated by TCRdb to between 2018 and 2021). The library was generated by the immunoSEQ multiplex PCR assay. Sourced from immuneACCESS, this table was stored by TCRdb with only in-frame sequences that have V and J called. A share of the clones is absent; for the studies checked, an unresolved V gene accounts for under half, and the remainder has no known explanation. This sample has about 49,000 clones in its table, and 92% of those were observed once. 0.99% of the sample belongs to the ten largest clones. The sample in question was peripheral blood, obtained after pregnancy. The receptors originated from a female donor with multiple sclerosis, enrolled in a pregnancy study.

J is TRBJ2-7 and V is TRBV5-1; TRBD1 matches at 8 bases. Germline CDR1 and CDR2: SGHRS and YFSETQ. This CDR3 comprises 17 residues. V lost 0 bases to trimming and J lost 3 bases; unmatched junction nucleotides: 11. The chain's CDR3 is CASSLAVGDRQRYEQYF. CDR3 DNA: TGCGCCAGCAGCTTGGCCGTAGGGGACAGGCAGCGCTACGAGCAGTACTTC.

V gene TRBV5-1 combines with J gene TRBJ1-6; a possible D gene is TRBD1 (5 bases). The CDR3 spans 14 residues. CDR1 and CDR2 from the germline V gene are SGHRS and YFSETQ. V lost 0 bases, J lost 9 bases, and 10 bases lay in between. The CDR3 DNA sequence: TGCGCCAGCAGCTTGGAGCAGGGTGGTTCACCCCTCCACTTT. The encoded protein is CASSLEQGGSPLHF.

The CDR3 coding sequence is TGCGCCAGCAGCCACGACACCAGAAACACCATATATTTT. Translation gives CASSHDTRNTIYF. The rearrangement links TRBV4-3 to TRBJ1-3; unclear D gene. The CDR3 loop spans 13 amino acids. Trimming pared 3 bases from V and 5 bases from J, leaving 8 bases between. Germline V gene lookup returns CDR1 LGHNA and CDR2 YSLEER.

V is TRBV11-2 and J is TRBJ1-4; D remains ambiguous. Trimming stripped 0 bases from V and 2 bases from J, with 13 bases between. The germline V gene has CDR1 SGHAT and CDR2 FQNNGV. This CDR3 contains 17 residues. The CDR3 loop is CASSLDLGRGTNEKLFF. As DNA, the CDR3 is TGTGCCAGCAGCTTAGATCTTGGTCGGGGTACTAATGAAAAACTGTTTTTT. The whole variable domain, filled in from reference TRBV11-2 and TRBJ1-4, reads EAGVAQSPRYKIIEKRQSVAFWCNPISGHATLYWYQQILGQGPKLLIQFQNNGVVDDSQLPKDRFSAERLKGVDSTLKIQPAKLEDSAVYLCASSLDLGRGTNEKLFFGSGTQLSVL.

This chain uses TRBV4-3 with TRBJ2-1; TRBD1 matches at 7 bases. The length of the CDR3 is 13 residues. Unmatched junction bases numbered 3, after V lost 0 bases and J lost 10 bases. Germline V gives CDR1 LGHNA, CDR2 YSLEER. Here the CDR3 reads CASSQDQGVEQFF. CDR3 sequence (DNA): TGCGCCAGCAGCCAAGATCAGGGGGTAGAGCAGTTCTTC.

This chain links TRBV7-2 with TRBJ2-2; weak D call: TRBD1 (5 bases). The CDR3 runs to 15 residues. Germline loops: CDR1 SGHTA, CDR2 FQGNSA. V lost 5 bases to trimming and J lost 0 bases, with 10 bases between them. The CDR3: CASSAGHSNTGELFF. CDR3 DNA sequence: TGTGCCAGCAGCGCTGGACACTCGAACACCGGGGAGCTGTTTTTT.

This clone was counted once. The rearrangement links TRBV7-3 to TRBJ2-6; 7 bases are shared with TRBD1. CDR1 is SGHTA, CDR2 FQGTGA, per germline. The CDR3 is made up of 14 amino acids. With V trimmed by 5 bases and J by 2 bases, 0 bases remained unmatched. The CDR3 bases are TGTGCCAGCAGCCAGGGGGCTGGGGCCAACGTCCTGACTTTC. The encoded protein is CASSQGAGANVLTF.

This clone was seen just once. This chain uses TRBV4-2 with TRBJ2-1; the match to TRBD1 covers 7 bases. The CDR3 sequence is 15 residues long. Per germline, CDR1 LGHNA and CDR2 YNFKEQ. V lost 5 bases and J lost 4; bases outside the gene matches: 8. CDR3 amino acids: CASSEGAPIYNEQFF. The CDR3 region has the DNA TGTGCCAGCAGCGAGGGGGCACCCATATACAATGAGCAGTTCTTC.

The chain is built from TRBV7-6 and TRBJ2-7, with 8 bases identical to TRBD2. There are 17 residues in the CDR3. The V gene's germline CDR1 is SGHVS and CDR2 FNYEAQ. The J segment lost 0 bases and the V segment lost 3 bases, leaving 10 bases of the junction unmatched. This CDR3 is CASSFSGRGGPSYEQYF. CDR3 in DNA: TGTGCCAGCAGCTTCTCCGGCCGGGGGGGCCCCTCCTACGAGCAGTACTTC.

V gene TRBV5-4 combines with J gene TRBJ2-3, with 10 bases that match TRBD2. The V gene's germline CDR1 is SGHNT and CDR2 YYREEE (reference sequence). V shed 3 bases and J 2 bases; nucleotides not matched to a gene: 9. This CDR3 has 17 amino acids. This CDR3 is CASSYYTSGAITDTQYF. The CDR3 coding sequence is TGTGCCAGCAGCTACTACACTAGCGGGGCTATCACAGATACGCAGTATTTT.

The V and J genes are TRBV4-3 and TRBJ2-1, with 10 bases identical to TRBD2. CDR1 and CDR2 from the germline V gene are LGHNA and YSLEER. The CDR3 runs 14 residues. V dropped 0 bases and J dropped 10; count of bases not matched to a gene: 3. The CDR3 coding sequence is TGCGCCAGCAGCCAAGAATTTAGCGGGGGGGAGCAGTTCTTC. This sequence encodes CASSQEFSGGEQFF.

This clone was counted once. V and J are TRBV11-2 and TRBJ2-5; TRBD2 agrees at 10 bases. Germline values: CDR1 SGHAT, CDR2 FQNNGV. After removal of 4 bases from V and 7 bases from J, the junction contained 9 bases not matched to a gene. The CDR3 contains 15 residues. In nucleotides, the CDR3 is TGTGCCAGCAGCTCGGGACTAGCGTCTTGGGGGACCCAGTACTTC. It codes for CASSSGLASWGTQYF.

The CDR3 nucleotides read TGCGCCAGCAGCTTGGAACCTAGCGGCTACACCTTC. It translates to CASSLEPSGYTF. The rearrangement links TRBV5-1 to TRBJ1-2; D is unresolved. The CDR3 is 12 amino acids. Between the trimmed V and J ends, which lost 0 bases and 8 bases, there was a span of 8 bases. Germline assignment: CDR1 SGHRS and CDR2 YFSETQ.

The chain links TRBV11-3 to TRBJ2-2, with D uncertain. CDR3 length equals 13 residues. Trimming removed 8 bases from V and 6 bases from J, with 13 bases in between. The germline V gene has CDR1 SGHNT and CDR2 YENEEA. CDR3 protein: CASRKSGAGELFF. The CDR3 nucleotides read TGTGCCAGCCGAAAATCAGGTGCCGGGGAGCTGTTTTTT.

V gene TRBV5-8 combines with J gene TRBJ1-5; D remains ambiguous. V was trimmed by 1 base and J by 7 bases, leaving 12 bases between them. The CDR3 loop spans 14 amino acids. The germline V gene encodes CDR1 SGHTS and CDR2 YDEGEE. The DNA of the CDR3 is TGTGCCAGCAGCTTGAGGACGAGGAGGCAGCCCCAGCATTTT. It specifies CASSLRTRRQPQHF.

This chain connects TRBV6-5 to TRBJ2-7; 8 bases match TRBD1. J lost 7 bases, V lost 4 bases, and 12 bases had no gene match. CDR3 size: 15 residues. CDR1 and CDR2 from the germline V gene are MNHEY and SVGAGI. In nucleotides, the CDR3 is TGTGCCAGCAGTTCCAATTCGCAGGGGGCGCGAGAGCAGTACTTC. Protein product: CASSSNSQGAREQYF.

The chain has TRBV6-5 and TRBJ1-1, with D possibly being TRBD1 (5 bases). CDR1 and CDR2 (germline): MNHEY, SVGAGI. V was clipped by 2 bases and J by 4 bases, with 11 bases between them. The CDR3 is 14 residues long. The CDR3 DNA reads as TGTGCCAGCAGTTACGCCAGGGTGGGCACTGAAGCTTTCTTT. This translates into CASSYARVGTEAFF.

CDR3 residues: CATAVIQETQYF. As DNA, the CDR3 is TGTGCCACTGCAGTGATTCAAGAGACCCAGTACTTC. V and J are TRBV10-3 and TRBJ2-5; D not resolved. The CDR3 extends over 12 amino acids. CDR1 is ENHRY, CDR2 SYGVKD, per germline. V was shortened by 10 bases and J by 2 bases, with 11 bases between the two germline ends.

V usage is TRBV5-1 and J usage is TRBJ1-1; D call uncertain. Germline CDR1 and CDR2: SGHRS and YFSETQ. CDR3 length: 13 residues. The V and J ends lost 0 bases and 4 bases respectively, with 7 bases between them. This chain's CDR3 is CASSLGLSTEAFF. The CDR3 DNA reads TGCGCCAGCAGCTTGGGATTGAGCACTGAAGCTTTCTTT.

The rearrangement uses TRBV27 and TRBJ1-2; the match to TRBD1 covers 10 bases. This CDR3 has 15 amino acids. Germline trimming cut 6 bases from V and 4 bases from J; bases unmatched to any gene: 8. From germline, CDR1 is MNHEY and CDR2 SMNVEV (reference sequence). CDR3 DNA: TGTGCCAGCAGCCGACAGGGGGCGATGGCCTATGGCTACACCTTC. Protein sequence: CASSRQGAMAYGYTF.

The chain links TRBV6-5 to TRBJ1-2; 7 nucleotides align to TRBD1. The CDR3 contains 14 residues. CDR1 MNHEY and CDR2 SVGAGI come from the germline V gene. V lost 7 bases to trimming and J lost 4 bases; unmatched junction nucleotides: 9. DNA of the CDR3: TGTGCCAGCACCTTGGACAGGCTAAGCTATGGCTACACCTTC. It is translated as CASTLDRLSYGYTF.